This TCR beta chain was observed in a study of neurological immune-mediated disorders. This clonotype was observed at least ten times. The CDR3 runs to 17 residues. J gave up 6 bases and V 6 bases, and 11 bases lay outside the gene matches. In germline, CDR1 is SQVTM, CDR2 ANQGSEA. TCRdb processed the 5' RACE reads anew with MiXCR; each CDR3 protein has one entry. The table shows about 76,000 distinct CDR3 sequences, with roughly 17% occurring only once. The sequencing input was PBMCs. This receptor was obtained from a woman aged 35 to 49 in good health. The V and J genes are TRBV29-1 and TRBJ2-2; 15 nucleotides match TRBD2. The CDR3 region is CSVAKGLAGGRSGELFF. The CDR3 DNA sequence: TGCAGCGTCGCGAAGGGACTAGCGGGGGGACGGTCCGGGGAGCTGTTTTTT.